The 9 T cell receptor beta chains reported below all come from one sample, sequenced in a study of T-cell memory formation after mild COVID-19. TCRdb fed the 5' RACE reads into MiXCR, producing one record per CDR3 protein. The table lists more than 75,000 distinct CDR3 sequences, around 14% of them singletons. Sequencing used PBMCs or a T cell subset sorted from them (not recorded which). These receptors were collected from an adult woman who had mild COVID-19 (a few samples of this study predate the infection). Cell type and time point are not known.

At least ten counts were recorded for this clonotype. The rearrangement uses TRBV19 and TRBJ2-2, with 9 bases fitting TRBD2. This CDR3 has 16 residues. V lost 7 bases, J lost 2 bases, and 8 bases stayed unmatched. CDR1 is LNHDA, CDR2 SQIVND, per germline (reference sequence). CDR3 in amino acids: CASKVSGSYNTGELFF. The CDR3, as DNA: TGTGCCAGTAAGGTTAGCGGGAGTTATAACACCGGGGAGCTGTTTTTT.

By share, this clonotype counts as medium-sized. The rearrangement links TRBV4-1 to TRBJ2-7; D might be TRBD1 or TRBD2, each matching 5 bases. The CDR3 extends over 13 amino acids. From germline, CDR1 is MGHRA and CDR2 YSYEKL. Trimming took off 3 bases at V and 5 bases at J, with 11 bases between the two ends. The DNA for the CDR3 is TGCGCCAGCAGCCACCCCGGGACCCACGAGCAGTACTTC. This sequence encodes CASSHPGTHEQYF.

This sequence joins TRBV10-3 and TRBJ2-7, with 7 nucleotides matching TRBD1. The junction had 2 bases not matched to a gene; V was cut back by 6 bases and J by 0 bases. From germline, CDR1 is ENHRY and CDR2 SYGVKD. This CDR3 has 13 residues. The CDR3 bases are TGTGCCATCAGCACAGGGGACTCCTACGAGCAGTACTTC. It encodes CAISTGDSYEQYF.

The rearrangement uses TRBV24-1 and TRBJ2-2; D possibly uses TRBD1 or TRBD2 (5 bases each). V lost 6 bases and J 1 base, leaving 11 bases between the germline ends. This CDR3 comprises 15 residues. Germline V gene lookup returns CDR1 KGHDR and CDR2 SFDVKD. CDR3 loop: CATSPGTENTGELFF. The CDR3 DNA reads TGTGCCACCAGTCCCGGGACGGAGAACACCGGGGAGCTGTTTTTT.

The table lists this clonotype with a few counts. V and J are TRBV29-1 and TRBJ2-7; 9 nucleotides line up with TRBD2. V dropped 6 bases and J dropped 6; count of bases not matched to a gene: 12. The CDR3 spans 14 residues. Looked up from germline, CDR1 is SQVTM and CDR2 is ANQGSEA. As DNA, the CDR3 is TGCAGCGTGGGGGGAATAGCGGGAGAAGGCGAGCAGTACTTC. Its protein is CSVGGIAGEGEQYF.

This clonotype appeared a few times. The chain recombines TRBV4-1 with TRBJ2-1; a possible D gene is TRBD2 (5 bases). Looked up from germline, CDR1 is MGHRA and CDR2 is YSYEKL. V was trimmed by 0 bases and J by 6 bases, leaving 9 bases between them. CDR3 length: 14 amino acids. The chain's CDR3 is CASSQDPAGNEQFF. In DNA, the CDR3 is TGCGCCAGCAGCCAAGATCCGGCGGGCAATGAGCAGTTCTTC.

This clonotype was detected a few times. This sequence joins TRBV21-1 and TRBJ1-2; the table's D call, TRBD1, was not checked against the DNA. TRBV21-1 is classified as a pseudogene. The CDR3 runs 20 residues. CDR3 sequence: CASSKSALARDTEQNYGYTF. The CDR3 DNA follows: TGTGCCAGCAGCAAATCGGCTCTCGCCCGGGACACAGAGCAAAACTATGGCTACACCTTC.

This clonotype was observed a few times. The chain has TRBV12-5 and TRBJ1-2; D remains ambiguous. Germline loops: CDR1 LGHNT, CDR2 FRNRAP. The V end was cut by 6 bases, the J end by 4 bases, with 9 bases between. The CDR3 spans 12 residues. DNA of the CDR3: TGTGCTAGTGGCACTTTAGGCTATGGCTACACCTTC. Its protein is CASGTLGYGYTF.

This clonotype was found many times. The chain carries TRBV7-8 and TRBJ2-2; the D is unclear. The CDR3 totals 16 residues. In germline, CDR1 is SGHVS, CDR2 FQNEAQ. Trimming took 0 bases from V and 5 from J, leaving 13 bases between them. CDR3 sequence reads: CASSLAHLGRTGELFF. In nucleotides, the CDR3 is TGTGCCAGCAGCTTAGCGCACCTAGGTCGAACCGGGGAGCTGTTTTTT.